This TCR beta chain comes out of a study of T cell responses to AZD1222 COVID-19 vaccine. TCRdb keeps only in-frame clones here, not all; method: immunoSEQ multiplex PCR. Found here are about 120,000 clones, roughly 88% of them singletons; the top ten hold approximately 8.5%. As to this clone: No antigen is known for it.

Broader study findings: Spike-specific TCR breadth and depth rose after two AZD1222 doses.

Germline loops: CDR1 LNHDA, CDR2 SQIVND (reference sequence). V was pared by 5 bases and J by 2 bases, with 7 bases of the junction left unmatched. CDR3 length: 15 residues. The receptor was derived from an adult in good health. J is TRBJ2-3 and V is TRBV19, with 7 bases that match TRBD2. Specimen: peripheral blood, collected on day 0 of AZD1222 vaccination. CDR3 amino acids: CASSLGGTNTDTQYF. In nucleotides, the CDR3 is TGTGCCAGTAGTTTGGGGGGGACCAACACAGATACGCAGTATTTT.